This entry features one T cell receptor (beta chain) sequence. This clonotype was seen many times. Its antigen has not been determined. Base qualities were left out, and no much larger clone turns up one base away. Clipping removes 5 bases from V and 6 bases from J, with 9 as the unmatched junction base count. From a lookup of the germline V gene (reference sequence), CDR1 and CDR2 are SEHNR and FQNEAQ. Spanning cysteine to phenylalanine, the CDR3 consists of 14 amino acids. CDR3 DNA is the only sequence kept; it has 42 bases, read in frame from the first base. Reads for this sample came from an Illumina HiSeq 2500. Quantitative 5'-RACE with molecular barcodes was the method used to prepare the TCR beta libraries. The source study handled its data this way. To identify disease-linked TCR variants, a new computational method was used, one built on a probabilistic model of VDJ rearrangement. TCRdb reprocessed the public reads (quality trimming at Q25 with fastp, clone calling with MiXCR) and kept in-frame beta chains. When rows share a CDR3 protein, they turn into one entry using the most common DNA and genes. Clone size and V and J calls follow TCRdb, not the original study. The sample table lists about 160,000 distinct CDR3 sequences, around 9.6% of them with a count of one. The ten largest account for around 15% of the sample.

The data stem from a study of CD8 T cells in ankylosing spondylitis (dated by TCRdb to 2016 to 2017). Concerning the study at large: T cell receptor beta repertoires were profiled in healthy donors and ankylosing spondylitis patients so that disease-linked TCR variants could be found. The full study cohort was made up of 20 to 25 ankylosing spondylitis patients and approximately 100 healthy donors. Samples of peripheral blood were taken, and for ankylosing spondylitis patients, synovial fluid was collected as well. Broad study findings and their caveats: A TCR beta motif made up of eight or nine highly homologous amino acid variants appeared to be characteristic of blood from ankylosing spondylitis patients. The disease-linked clones showed a CD8+ phenotype and occurred at relatively low frequencies in peripheral blood. The disease-linked clones were reported as significantly enriched in matched synovial fluid samples from ankylosing spondylitis patients. Some motif variants were previously reported in synovial fluid and blood of reactive arthritis patients, suggesting common disease-initiation mechanisms.

The source material was blood, either unsorted or a sorted T cell fraction (not recorded which). The source is a female donor with ankylosing spondylitis or in good health (not recorded which). The V and J segments used are TRBV7-9 and TRBJ1-1, with 7 bases in between that match TRBD1. The CDR3: CASSPPNRGAEAFF. The DNA is as follows: TGTGCCAGCAGCCCCCCAAACAGGGGCGCTGAAGCTTTCTTT.